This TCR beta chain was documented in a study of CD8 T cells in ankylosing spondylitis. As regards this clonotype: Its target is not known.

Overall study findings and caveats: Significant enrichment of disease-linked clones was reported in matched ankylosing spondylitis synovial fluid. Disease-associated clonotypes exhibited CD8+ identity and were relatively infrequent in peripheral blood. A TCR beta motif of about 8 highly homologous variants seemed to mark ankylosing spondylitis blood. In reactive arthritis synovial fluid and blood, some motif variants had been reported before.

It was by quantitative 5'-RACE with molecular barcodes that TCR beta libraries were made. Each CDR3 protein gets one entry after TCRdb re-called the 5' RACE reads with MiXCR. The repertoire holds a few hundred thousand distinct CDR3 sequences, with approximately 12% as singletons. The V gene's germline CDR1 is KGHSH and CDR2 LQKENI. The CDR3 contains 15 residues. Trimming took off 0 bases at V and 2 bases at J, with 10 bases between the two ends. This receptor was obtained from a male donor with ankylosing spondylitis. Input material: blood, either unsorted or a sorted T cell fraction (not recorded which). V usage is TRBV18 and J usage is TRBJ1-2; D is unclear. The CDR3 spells CASSPPPTENYGYTF. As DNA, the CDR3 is TGTGCCAGCTCACCACCGCCGACGGAAAACTATGGCTACACCTTC.